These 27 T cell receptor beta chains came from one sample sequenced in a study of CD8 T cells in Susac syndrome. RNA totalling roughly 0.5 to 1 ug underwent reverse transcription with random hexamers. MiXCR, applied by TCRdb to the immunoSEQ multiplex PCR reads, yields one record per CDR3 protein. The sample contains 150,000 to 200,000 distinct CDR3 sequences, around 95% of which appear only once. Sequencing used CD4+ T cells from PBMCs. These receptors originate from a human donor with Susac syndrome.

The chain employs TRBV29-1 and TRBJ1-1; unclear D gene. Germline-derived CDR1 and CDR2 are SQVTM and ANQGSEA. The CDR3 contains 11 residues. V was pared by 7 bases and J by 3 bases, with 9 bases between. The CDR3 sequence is CSGILDTEAFF. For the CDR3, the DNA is TGCAGCGGGATCTTGGACACTGAAGCTTTCTTT. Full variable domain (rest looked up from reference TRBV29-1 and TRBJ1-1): SAVISQKPSRDICQRGTSLTIQCQVDSQVTMMFWYRQQPGQSLTLIATANQGSEATYESGFVIDKFPISRPNLTFSTLTVSNMSPEDSSIYLCSGILDTEAFFGQGTRLTVV.

DNA for the CDR3: TGTGCCAGCAGCTTAGCAGGACTAGCGGGAGGGCCACACGAGCAGTACTTC. This codes for CASSLAGLAGGPHEQYF. The V call is TRBV7-2, the J call TRBJ2-7; 15 positions match TRBD2. Germline assignment: CDR1 SGHTA and CDR2 FQGNSA. The CDR3 extends over 17 amino acids. Trimming took 0 bases from V and 5 from J; bases not matched to a gene: 5.

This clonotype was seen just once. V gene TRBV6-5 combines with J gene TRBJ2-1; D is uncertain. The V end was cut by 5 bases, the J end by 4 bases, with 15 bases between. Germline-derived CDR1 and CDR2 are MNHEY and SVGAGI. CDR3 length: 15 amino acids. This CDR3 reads CASSPSSGLYNEQFF. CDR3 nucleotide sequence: TGTGCCAGCAGTCCCTCCTCCGGGCTGTACAATGAGCAGTTCTTC.

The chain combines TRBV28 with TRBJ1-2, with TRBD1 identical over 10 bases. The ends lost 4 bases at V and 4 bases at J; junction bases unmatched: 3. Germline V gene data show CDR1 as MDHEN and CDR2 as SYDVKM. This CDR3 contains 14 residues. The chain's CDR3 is CASSSGQGTYGYTF. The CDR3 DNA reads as TGTGCCAGCAGTTCGGGACAGGGGACCTATGGCTACACCTTC.

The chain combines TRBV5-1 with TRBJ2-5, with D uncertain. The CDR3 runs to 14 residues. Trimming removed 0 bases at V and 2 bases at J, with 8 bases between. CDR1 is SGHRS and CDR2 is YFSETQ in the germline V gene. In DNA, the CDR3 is TGCGCCAGCAGCTTGGAAGTACAACAAGAGACCCAGTACTTC. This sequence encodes CASSLEVQQETQYF.

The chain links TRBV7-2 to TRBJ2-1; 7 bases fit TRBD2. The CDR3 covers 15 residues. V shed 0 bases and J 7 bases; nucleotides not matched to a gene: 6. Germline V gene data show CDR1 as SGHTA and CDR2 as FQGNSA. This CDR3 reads CASSLAGKRDNEQFF. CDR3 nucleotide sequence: TGTGCCAGCAGCTTAGCGGGTAAGCGGGATAATGAGCAGTTCTTC. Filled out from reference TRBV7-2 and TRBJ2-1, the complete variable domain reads GAGVSQSPSNKVTEKGKDVELRCDPISGHTALYWYRQSLGQGLEFLIYFQGNSAPDKSGLPSDRFSAERTGGSVSTLTIQRTQQEDSAVYLCASSLAGKRDNEQFFGPGTRLTVL.

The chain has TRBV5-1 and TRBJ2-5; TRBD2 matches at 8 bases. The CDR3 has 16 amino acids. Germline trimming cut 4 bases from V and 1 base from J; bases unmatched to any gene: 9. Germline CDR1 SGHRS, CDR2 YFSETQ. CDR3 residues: CASSIQGLAGQETQYF. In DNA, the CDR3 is TGCGCCAGCAGCATCCAAGGACTAGCTGGCCAAGAGACCCAGTACTTC.

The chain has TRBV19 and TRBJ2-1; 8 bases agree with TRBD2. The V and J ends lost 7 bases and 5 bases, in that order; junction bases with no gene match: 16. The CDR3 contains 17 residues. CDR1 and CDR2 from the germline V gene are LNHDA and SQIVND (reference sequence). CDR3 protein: CASTLRFTSGGHNEQFF. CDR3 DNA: TGTGCCAGTACCCTACGCTTTACGAGCGGGGGCCACAATGAGCAGTTCTTC.

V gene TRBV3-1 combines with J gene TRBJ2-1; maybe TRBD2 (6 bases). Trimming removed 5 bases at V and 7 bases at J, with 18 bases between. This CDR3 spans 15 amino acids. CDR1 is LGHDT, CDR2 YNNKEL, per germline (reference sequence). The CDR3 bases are TGTGCCAGCAGCTATGGGGGGAGCTTCGGGAATGAGCAGTTCTTC. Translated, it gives CASSYGGSFGNEQFF.

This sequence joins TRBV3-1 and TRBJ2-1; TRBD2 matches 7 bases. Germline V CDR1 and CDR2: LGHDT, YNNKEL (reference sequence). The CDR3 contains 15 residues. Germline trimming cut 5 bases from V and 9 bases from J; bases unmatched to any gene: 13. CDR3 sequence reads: CASSIRTSLFPEQFF. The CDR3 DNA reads TGTGCCAGCAGCATCCGGACTAGTCTTTTTCCTGAGCAGTTCTTC.

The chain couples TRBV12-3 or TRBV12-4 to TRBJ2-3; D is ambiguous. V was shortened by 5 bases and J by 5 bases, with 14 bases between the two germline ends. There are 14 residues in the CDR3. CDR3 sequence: CASSRTPAGDTQYF. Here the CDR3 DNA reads TGTGCCAGCAGTCGTACTCCCGCAGGAGATACGCAGTATTTT.

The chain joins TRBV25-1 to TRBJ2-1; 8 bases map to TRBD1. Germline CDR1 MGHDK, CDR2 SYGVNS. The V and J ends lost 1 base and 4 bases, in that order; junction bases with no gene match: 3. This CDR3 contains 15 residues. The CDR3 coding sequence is TGTGCCAGCAGTGAATTGCGGGACAGGTACAATGAGCAGTTCTTC. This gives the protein CASSELRDRYNEQFF.

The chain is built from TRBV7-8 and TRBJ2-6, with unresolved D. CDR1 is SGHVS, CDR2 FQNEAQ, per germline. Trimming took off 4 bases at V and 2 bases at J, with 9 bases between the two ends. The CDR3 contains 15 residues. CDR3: CASSSTSPGANVLTF. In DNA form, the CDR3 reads TGTGCCAGCAGCTCTACATCCCCTGGGGCCAACGTCCTGACTTTC.

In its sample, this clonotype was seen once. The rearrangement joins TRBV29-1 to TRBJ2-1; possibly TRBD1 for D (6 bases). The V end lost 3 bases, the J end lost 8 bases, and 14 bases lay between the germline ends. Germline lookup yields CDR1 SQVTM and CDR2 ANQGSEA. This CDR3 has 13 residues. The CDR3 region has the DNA TGCAGCGTTGAGGGACATATCGTCTATGAGCAGTTCTTC. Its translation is CSVEGHIVYEQFF.

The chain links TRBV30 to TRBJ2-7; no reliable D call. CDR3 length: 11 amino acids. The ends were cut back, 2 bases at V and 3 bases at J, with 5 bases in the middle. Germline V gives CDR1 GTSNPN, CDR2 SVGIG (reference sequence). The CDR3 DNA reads TGTGCCTGGAGTCAAGGCTACGAGCAGTACTTC. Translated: CAWSQGYEQYF.

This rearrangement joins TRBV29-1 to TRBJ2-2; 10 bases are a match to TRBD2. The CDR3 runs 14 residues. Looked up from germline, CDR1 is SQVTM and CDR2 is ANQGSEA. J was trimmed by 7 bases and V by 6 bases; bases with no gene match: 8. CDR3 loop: CSVSSGRAFGELFF. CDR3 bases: TGCAGCGTCAGCAGCGGGAGGGCCTTCGGGGAGCTGTTTTTT.

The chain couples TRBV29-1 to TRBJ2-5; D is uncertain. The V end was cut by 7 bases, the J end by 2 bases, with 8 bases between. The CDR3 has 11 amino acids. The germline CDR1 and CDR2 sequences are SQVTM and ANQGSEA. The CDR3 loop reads CSADTQETQYF. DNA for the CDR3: TGCAGCGCCGACACTCAAGAGACCCAGTACTTC.

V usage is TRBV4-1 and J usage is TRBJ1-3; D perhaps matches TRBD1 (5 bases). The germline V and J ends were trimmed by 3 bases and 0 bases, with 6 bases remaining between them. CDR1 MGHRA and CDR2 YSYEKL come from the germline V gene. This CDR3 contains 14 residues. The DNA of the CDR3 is TGCGCCAGCAGCCAGGGGCACTCTGGAAACACCATATATTTT. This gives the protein CASSQGHSGNTIYF.

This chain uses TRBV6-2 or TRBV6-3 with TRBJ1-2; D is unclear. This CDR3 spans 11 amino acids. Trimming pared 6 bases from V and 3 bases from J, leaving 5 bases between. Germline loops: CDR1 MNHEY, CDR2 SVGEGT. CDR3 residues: CASSRYYGYTF. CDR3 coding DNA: TGTGCCAGCAGCCGATACTATGGCTACACCTTC.

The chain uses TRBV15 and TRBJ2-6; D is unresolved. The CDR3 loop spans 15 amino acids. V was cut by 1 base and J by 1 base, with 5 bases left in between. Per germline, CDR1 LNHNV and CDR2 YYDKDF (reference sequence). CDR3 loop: CATSRAGSGANVLTF. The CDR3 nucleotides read TGTGCCACCAGCAGAGCCGGGTCTGGGGCCAACGTCCTGACTTTC.

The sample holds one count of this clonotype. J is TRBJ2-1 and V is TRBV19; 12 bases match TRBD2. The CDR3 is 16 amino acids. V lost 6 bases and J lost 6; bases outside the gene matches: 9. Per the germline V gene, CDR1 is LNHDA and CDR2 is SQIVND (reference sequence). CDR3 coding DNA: TGTGCCAGTAGAAGGACTAGCGGGGAGGGACTCAATGAGCAGTTCTTC. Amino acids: CASRRTSGEGLNEQFF.

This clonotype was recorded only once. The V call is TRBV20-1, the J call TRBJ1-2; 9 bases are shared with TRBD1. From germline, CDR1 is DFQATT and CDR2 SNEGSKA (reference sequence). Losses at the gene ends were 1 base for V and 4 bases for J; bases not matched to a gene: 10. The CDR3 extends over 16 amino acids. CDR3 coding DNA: TGCAGTGCTAGAGTTAGGACAGGGGCCCCGAGCTATGGCTACACCTTC. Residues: CSARVRTGAPSYGYTF.

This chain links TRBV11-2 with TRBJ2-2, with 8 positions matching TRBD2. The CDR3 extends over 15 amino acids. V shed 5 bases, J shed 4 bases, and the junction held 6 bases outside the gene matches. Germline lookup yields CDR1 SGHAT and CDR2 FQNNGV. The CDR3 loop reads CASSPLAGPTGELFF. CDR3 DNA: TGTGCCAGCAGCCCTTTAGCGGGGCCCACCGGGGAGCTGTTTTTT.

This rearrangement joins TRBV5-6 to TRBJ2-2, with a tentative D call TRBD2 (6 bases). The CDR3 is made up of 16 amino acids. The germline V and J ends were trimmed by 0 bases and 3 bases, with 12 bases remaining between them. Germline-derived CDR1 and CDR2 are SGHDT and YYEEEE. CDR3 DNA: TGTGCCAGCAGCTTGGTAGCGGAAGGGTACACCGGGGAGCTGTTTTTT. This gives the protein CASSLVAEGYTGELFF.

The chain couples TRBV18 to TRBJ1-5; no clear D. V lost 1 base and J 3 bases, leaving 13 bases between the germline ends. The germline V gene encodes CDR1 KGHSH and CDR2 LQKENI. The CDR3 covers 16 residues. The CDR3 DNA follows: TGTGCCAGCTCACCACGAGCGGGAAGGACCAATCAGCCCCAGCATTTT. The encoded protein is CASSPRAGRTNQPQHF.

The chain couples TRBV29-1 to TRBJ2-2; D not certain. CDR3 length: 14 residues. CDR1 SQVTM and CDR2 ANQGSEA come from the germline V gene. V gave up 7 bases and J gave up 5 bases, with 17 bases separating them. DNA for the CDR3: TGCAGCGGATCAATCGGAAGGTGGACCGGGGAGCTGTTTTTT. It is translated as CSGSIGRWTGELFF.

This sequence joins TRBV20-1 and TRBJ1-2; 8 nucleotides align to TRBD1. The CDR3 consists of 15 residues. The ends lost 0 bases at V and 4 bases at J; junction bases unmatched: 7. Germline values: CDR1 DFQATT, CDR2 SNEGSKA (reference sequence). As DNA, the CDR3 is TGCAGTGCTAGAGAGCAGGGGGCGGGAGGCTATGGCTACACCTTC. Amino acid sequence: CSAREQGAGGYGYTF.